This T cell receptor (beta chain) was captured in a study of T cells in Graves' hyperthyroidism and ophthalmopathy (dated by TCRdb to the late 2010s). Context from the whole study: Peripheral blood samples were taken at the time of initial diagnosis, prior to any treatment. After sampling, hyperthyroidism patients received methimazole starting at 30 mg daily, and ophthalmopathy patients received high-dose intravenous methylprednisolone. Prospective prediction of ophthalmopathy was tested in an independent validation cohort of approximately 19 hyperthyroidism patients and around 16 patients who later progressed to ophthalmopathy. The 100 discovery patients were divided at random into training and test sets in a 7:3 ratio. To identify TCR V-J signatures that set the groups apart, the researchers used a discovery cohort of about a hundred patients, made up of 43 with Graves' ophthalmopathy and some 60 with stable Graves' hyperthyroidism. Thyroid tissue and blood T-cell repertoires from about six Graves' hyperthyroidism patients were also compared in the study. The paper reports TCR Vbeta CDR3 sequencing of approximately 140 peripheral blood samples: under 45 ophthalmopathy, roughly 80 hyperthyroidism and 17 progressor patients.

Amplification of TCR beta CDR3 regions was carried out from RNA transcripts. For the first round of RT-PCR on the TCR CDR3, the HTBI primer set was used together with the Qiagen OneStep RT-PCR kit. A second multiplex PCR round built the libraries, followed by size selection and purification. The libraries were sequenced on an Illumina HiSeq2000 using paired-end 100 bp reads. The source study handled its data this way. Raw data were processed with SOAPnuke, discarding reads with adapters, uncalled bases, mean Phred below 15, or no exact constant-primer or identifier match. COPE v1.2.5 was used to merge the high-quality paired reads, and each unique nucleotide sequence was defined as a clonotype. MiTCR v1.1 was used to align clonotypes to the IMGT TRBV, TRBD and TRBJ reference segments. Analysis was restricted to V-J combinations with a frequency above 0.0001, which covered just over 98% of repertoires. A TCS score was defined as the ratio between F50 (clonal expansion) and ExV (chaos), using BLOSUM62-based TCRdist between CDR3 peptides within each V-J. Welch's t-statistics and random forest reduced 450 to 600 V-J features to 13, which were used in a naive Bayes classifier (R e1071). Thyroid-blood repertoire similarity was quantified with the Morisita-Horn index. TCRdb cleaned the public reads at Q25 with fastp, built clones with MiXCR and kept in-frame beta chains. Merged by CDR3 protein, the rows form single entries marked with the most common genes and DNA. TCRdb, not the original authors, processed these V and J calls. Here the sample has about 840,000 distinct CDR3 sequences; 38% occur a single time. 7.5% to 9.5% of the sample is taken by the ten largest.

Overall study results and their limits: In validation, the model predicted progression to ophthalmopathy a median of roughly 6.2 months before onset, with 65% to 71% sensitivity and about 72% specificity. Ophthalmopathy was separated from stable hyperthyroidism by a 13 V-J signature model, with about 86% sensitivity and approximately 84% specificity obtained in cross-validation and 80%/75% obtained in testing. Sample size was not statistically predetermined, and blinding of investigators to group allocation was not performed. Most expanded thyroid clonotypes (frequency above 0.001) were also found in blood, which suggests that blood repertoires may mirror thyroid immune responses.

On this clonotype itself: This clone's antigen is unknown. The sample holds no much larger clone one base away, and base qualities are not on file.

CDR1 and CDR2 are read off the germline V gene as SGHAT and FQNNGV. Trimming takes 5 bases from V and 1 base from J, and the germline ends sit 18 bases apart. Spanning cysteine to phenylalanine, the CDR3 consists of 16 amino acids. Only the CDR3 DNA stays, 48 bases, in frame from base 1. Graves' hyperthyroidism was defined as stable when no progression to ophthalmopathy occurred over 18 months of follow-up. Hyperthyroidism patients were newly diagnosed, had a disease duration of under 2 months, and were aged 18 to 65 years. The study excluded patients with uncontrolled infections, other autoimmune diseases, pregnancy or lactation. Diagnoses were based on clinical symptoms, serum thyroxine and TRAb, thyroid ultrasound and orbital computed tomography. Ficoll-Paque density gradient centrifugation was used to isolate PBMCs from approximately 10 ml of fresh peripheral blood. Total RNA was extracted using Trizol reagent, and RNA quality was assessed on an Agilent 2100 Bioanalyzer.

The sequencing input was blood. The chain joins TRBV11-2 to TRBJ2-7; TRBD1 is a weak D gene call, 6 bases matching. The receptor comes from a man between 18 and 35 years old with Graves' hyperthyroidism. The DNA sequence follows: TGTGCCAGCAGCCGTTACACCGGGACATCTTCCTACGAGCAGTACTTC. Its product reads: CASSRYTGTSSYEQYF.